These 15 T cell receptor beta chains came from one sample sequenced in a study of spatial heterogeneity in lung cancer. Antigen specificity for these receptors is unknown. Time point described: sample taken at primary tumor resection. Via MiXCR, TCRdb re-called the 5' RACE reads, giving one row per CDR3 protein. Altogether about 20,000 distinct CDR3 sequences are present, more than 15% being singletons, with the ten largest covering 30% to 40%. General observations from the study: The study found that expanded intratumoral alpha and beta TCR counts tracked tumor mutation counts.

The material sequenced was lung tumor tissue, taken at surgery. The receptors originated from a female donor with early-stage non-small cell lung cancer.

This clonotype was counted many times. The chain links TRBV5-1 to TRBJ1-1; D is undetermined. The CDR3 has 15 residues. Trimming took off 4 bases at V and 1 base at J, with 14 bases between the two ends. Germline CDR1 reads SGHRS; CDR2 reads YFSETQ. CDR3 loop: CASSTRPQQNTEAFF. The CDR3, as DNA: TGCGCCAGCAGCACAAGGCCCCAACAGAACACTGAAGCTTTCTTT. The full variable domain, completed using reference TRBV5-1 and TRBJ1-1, is KAGVTQTPRYLIKTRGQQVTLSCSPISGHRSVSWYQQTPGQGLQFLFEYFSETQRNKGNFPGRFSGRQFSNSRSEMNVSTLELGDSALYLCASSTRPQQNTEAFFGQGTRLTVV.

This clonotype was observed a handful of times. The chain couples TRBV18 to TRBJ2-7; perhaps TRBD1 as D (5 bases). V lost 3 bases to trimming and J lost 4 bases, with 10 bases between them. The CDR3 consists of 13 residues. Germline CDR1 reads KGHSH; CDR2 reads LQKENI. This CDR3 is CASSPGHFYEQYF. The DNA of the CDR3 is TGTGCCAGCTCACCCGGACACTTTTACGAGCAGTACTTC.

This clonotype has a handful of counts. The genes are TRBV14 and TRBJ2-1, with TRBD2 matching 8 bases. Germline CDR1 SGHDN, CDR2 FVKESK. This CDR3 contains 20 residues. Trimming at V came to 3 bases and at J to 0 bases, leaving 16 bases not matched to a gene. CDR3 sequence: CASSHNFEREPRSSYNEQFF. The CDR3 bases are TGTGCCAGCAGCCACAACTTCGAGCGGGAGCCGCGAAGCTCCTACAATGAGCAGTTCTTC.

This clonotype has at least ten counts. The J gene is TRBJ2-2, the V gene TRBV11-3; D not certain. The CDR3 sequence is 17 residues long. The germline V and J ends were trimmed by 0 bases and 1 base, with 12 bases remaining between them. CDR1 is SGHNT, CDR2 YENEEA, per germline. The CDR3 here is CASSLEFGSKNTGELFF. CDR3 nucleotide sequence: TGTGCCAGCAGCTTAGAGTTTGGCAGTAAGAACACCGGGGAGCTGTTTTTT.

The CDR3 is CSVASRDSWYQETQYF. CDR3 DNA sequence: TGCAGCGTTGCAAGCCGGGACAGTTGGTACCAAGAGACCCAGTACTTC. The gene calls are TRBV29-1 and TRBJ2-5; 7 nucleotides line up with TRBD1. The length of the CDR3 is 16 residues. J was trimmed by 0 bases and V by 4 bases; bases with no gene match: 11. CDR1 and CDR2 from the germline V gene are SQVTM and ANQGSEA.

This clonotype showed up many times. The CDR3 sequence is CASRRLAGGASPTDTQYF. CDR3 DNA: TGCGCCAGCAGACGACTAGCGGGAGGGGCGTCCCCCACAGATACGCAGTATTTT. This chain uses TRBV5-1 with TRBJ2-3, with 14 bases identical to TRBD2. Germline V lookup: CDR1 SGHRS, CDR2 YFSETQ. The trim removed 5 bases at V and 2 bases at J, leaving 10 bases unmatched. CDR3 length equals 18 residues.

This chain links TRBV15 with TRBJ2-4; D is possibly TRBD2 (6 bases). Germline V lookup: CDR1 LNHNV, CDR2 YYDKDF (reference sequence). CDR3 size: 15 residues. V lost 10 bases and J 0 bases, leaving 16 bases between the germline ends. This CDR3 reads CASGTIKLAKNIQYF. In nucleotides, the CDR3 is TGTGCCAGCGGGACGATTAAACTAGCCAAAAACATTCAGTACTTC.

By share, this clonotype counts as large. V usage is TRBV7-9 and J usage is TRBJ1-6, with D uncertain. The CDR3 length is 14 residues. Trimming left V 1 base short and J 10 bases short, with 11 bases between. CDR1 is SEHNR and CDR2 is FQNEAQ in the germline V gene (reference sequence). The CDR3 nucleotides are TGTGCCAGCAGCTTAGAAGCGGGAGGGTCACCCCTCCACTTT. This codes for CASSLEAGGSPLHF.

In its sample, this clonotype was seen a few times. Possible read error: a much larger clone is one base away. V and J are TRBV5-1 and TRBJ1-6; TRBD1 matches 7 bases. The CDR3 sequence is 15 residues long. Germline V gene lookup returns CDR1 SGHRS and CDR2 YFSETQ. The CDR3 DNA follows: TGCGCCAGCAGCGACGGGACAGCCTATAATTCACCCCTCAACTTT. Translated: CASSDGTAYNSPLNF.

This clonotype came up many times. V usage is TRBV7-9 and J usage is TRBJ2-2, with D possibly TRBD2 on 6 matching bases. This CDR3 is 17 amino acids long. V lost 8 bases and J lost 1, with 20 bases in between. Germline CDR1 SEHNR, CDR2 FQNEAQ (reference sequence). CDR3 nucleotides: TGTGCCAGCCGATCACTGGCGGGGCAGAAGAACACCGGGGAGCTGTTTTTT. This gives the protein CASRSLAGQKNTGELFF.

The chain recombines TRBV19 with TRBJ2-2; 11 nucleotides line up with TRBD2. With 6 bases clipped from V and 4 bases from J, the junction kept 4 bases outside the gene matches. The CDR3 sequence is 15 residues long. Germline V gives CDR1 LNHDA, CDR2 SQIVND (reference sequence). CDR3 loop: CASRTSGSGTGELFF. In DNA, the CDR3 is TGTGCCAGTAGAACTAGCGGGAGTGGCACCGGGGAGCTGTTTTTT. Full variable domain (outside the CDR3, taken from reference TRBV19 and TRBJ2-2): DGGITQSPKYLFRKEGQNVTLSCEQNLNHDAMYWYRQDPGQGLRLIYYSQIVNDFQKGDIAEGYSVSREKKESFPLTVTSAQKNPTAFYLCASRTSGSGTGELFFGEGSRLTVL.

To note about this clonotype: This clone may be a read error of a much larger clone one base away. V and J are TRBV28 and TRBJ2-3, with D hard to call. The CDR3 runs to 14 residues. Trimming removed 7 bases from V and 1 base from J, with 12 bases in between. Germline values: CDR1 MDHEN, CDR2 SYDVKM. The DNA for the CDR3 is TGTGCCAGCATTACTACCCTAGGCACAGATACGCAGTATTTT. Amino acids: CASITTLGTDTQYF.

This clonotype came up a few times. The J gene is TRBJ2-5, the V gene TRBV19, with D perhaps TRBD1 or TRBD2 (5 bases each). This CDR3 comprises 13 residues. Germline V gene lookup returns CDR1 LNHDA and CDR2 SQIVND (reference sequence). Deletions cut 6 bases from V and 2 bases from J, with 10 bases between. The CDR3 DNA reads as TGTGCCAGTAGGAGGGGTACGCAAGAGACCCAGTACTTC. Translated, it gives CASRRGTQETQYF.

Details on this clonotype: A much larger clone sits a single nucleotide away, making a read error possible. V usage is TRBV6-1 and J usage is TRBJ2-1; TRBD2 matches at 9 bases. This CDR3 is built from 14 residues. The germline CDR1 and CDR2 sequences are MNHNS and SASEGT. V dropped 6 bases and J dropped 12; count of bases not matched to a gene: 12. Here the CDR3 reads CASRIISGSSGQFF. The CDR3 region has the DNA TGTGCCAGCAGGATAATTAGCGGGAGCAGTGGGCAGTTCTTC.

In this sample, this clonotype turned up a few times. This chain joins TRBV29-1 and TRBJ2-1, with 8 bases matching TRBD2. Germline CDR1 reads SQVTM; CDR2 reads ANQGSEA. V was pared by 7 bases and J by 9 bases, with 11 bases of the junction left unmatched. CDR3 length: 13 residues. CDR3 sequence reads: CSGPGLVGGEQFF. For the CDR3, the DNA is TGCAGCGGGCCGGGACTAGTGGGCGGTGAGCAGTTCTTC.